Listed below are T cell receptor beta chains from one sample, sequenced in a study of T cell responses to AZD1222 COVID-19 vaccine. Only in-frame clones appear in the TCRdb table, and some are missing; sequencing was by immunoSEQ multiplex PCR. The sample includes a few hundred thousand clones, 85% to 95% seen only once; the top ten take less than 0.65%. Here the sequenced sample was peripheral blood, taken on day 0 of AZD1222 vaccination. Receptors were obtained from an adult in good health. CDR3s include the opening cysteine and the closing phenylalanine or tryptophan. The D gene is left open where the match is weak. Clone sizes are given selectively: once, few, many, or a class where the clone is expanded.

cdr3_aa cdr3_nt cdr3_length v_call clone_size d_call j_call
CASSYSRAPPPSFLGEAFF TGTGCCAGCAGTTACTCGCGAGCCCCCCCACCAAGTTTTTTGGGTGAAGCTTTCTTT 19 TRBV6-2/TRBV6-3 once NA TRBJ1-1
CASSDRQGDLPQHF TGTGCCAGCAGTGATCGACAGGGTGATTTGCCCCAGCATTTT 14 TRBV2 NA TRBD1 TRBJ1-5
CATSGLRGGNEQFF TGTGCCACCAGCGGTTTGCGGGGGGGTAATGAGCAGTTCTTC 14 TRBV15 NA TRBD2 TRBJ2-1
CASSLKGSGYNEQFF TGTGCCAGCAGCTTAAAAGGTTCGGGGTACAATGAGCAGTTCTTC 15 TRBV7-3 NA NA TRBJ2-1
CASFGDRGLLAGARETQYF TGTGCCAGCTTTGGGGACAGGGGCCTACTAGCGGGGGCGCGGGAGACCCAGTACTTC 19 TRBV2 NA NA TRBJ2-5
CASSPYGKGWYEQYF TGCGCCAGCAGCCCGTACGGTAAGGGGTGGTACGAGCAGTACTTC 15 TRBV5-1 few NA TRBJ2-7
CASSLEYRGNSPLHF TGTGCCAGCAGCTTAGAATACAGGGGGAATTCACCCCTCCACTTT 15 TRBV7-6 NA TRBD1 TRBJ1-6
CASSTGTSGREGSYNEQFF TGTGCCAGCAGCACCGGGACTAGCGGGAGGGAAGGCTCCTACAATGAGCAGTTCTTC 19 TRBV9 NA TRBD2 TRBJ2-1
CASSPGTVSGNTIYF TGCGCCAGCAGTCCCGGGACAGTCTCTGGAAACACCATATATTTT 15 TRBV10-1 NA TRBD1 TRBJ1-3
CASSSTGFANTGELFF TGTGCCAGCAGCAGCACAGGGTTCGCGAACACCGGGGAGCTGTTTTTT 16 TRBV7-9 NA NA TRBJ2-2
CASGLDDTQYF TGTGCTAGTGGTTTGGACGATACGCAGTATTTT 11 TRBV12-5 NA NA TRBJ2-3
CASSVGTAQETQYF TGTGCCAGCAGCGTCGGGACAGCCCAAGAGACCCAGTACTTC 14 TRBV7-7 NA TRBD1 TRBJ2-5
CASSQDLGNYGYTF TGTGCCAGCAGCCAAGATTTGGGAAACTATGGCTACACCTTC 14 TRBV3-1/TRBV3-2 NA NA TRBJ1-2
CSVLSGDNQPQHF TGCAGCGTTCTGAGCGGAGACAATCAGCCCCAGCATTTT 13 TRBV29-1 NA NA TRBJ1-5